Below are 29 T cell receptor beta chains sequenced from a single sample in a study of blood T cells in healthy people across ages. A second about 7 to 11 cycle PCR used barcoded and J-beta primers. TCRdb recomputed calls from the 5' RACE reads with MiXCR, one row per CDR3 protein. The top ten clones hold over 6.5% of a sample with over 1,300,000 distinct CDR3 sequences, around 59% of them seen once. The sequenced sample was blood. The receptor source for this set is a man between 18 and 29 years old in good health.

Only a few counts were recorded for this clonotype. The CDR3 sequence is CASSPGGREGQPQHF. DNA of the CDR3: TGTGCCAGCAGCCCAGGGGGCAGGGAAGGTCAGCCCCAGCATTTT. The chain employs TRBV3-1 and TRBJ1-5; 8 bases are a match to TRBD1. Germline V lookup: CDR1 LGHDT, CDR2 YNNKEL (reference sequence). Trimming at V came to 4 bases and at J to 6 bases, leaving 8 bases not matched to a gene. CDR3 size: 15 residues.

This clonotype showed up just a few times. The J gene is TRBJ2-5, the V gene TRBV29-1, with 10 bases matching TRBD2. With V trimmed by 4 bases and J by 5 bases, 10 bases remained unmatched. This CDR3 has 15 amino acids. The germline V gene encodes CDR1 SQVTM and CDR2 ANQGSEA. CDR3 sequence: CSVGSSGGALETQYF. CDR3 nucleotide sequence: TGCAGCGTTGGCTCCAGCGGGGGGGCCTTGGAGACCCAGTACTTC.

The chain carries TRBV3-1 and TRBJ2-4; unclear D gene. The closer fit of TRBJ2-7 to the DNA end suggests the J call may be wrong. CDR1 and CDR2 from the germline V gene are LGHDT and YNNKEL (reference sequence). The CDR3 covers 13 residues. The CDR3 nucleotides read TGTGCCAGCAGCCAAGTGTGGCAAGGCGAGCAGTACTTC. It is translated as CASSQVWQGEQYF.

There are a few counts of this clonotype. The CDR3 nucleotides read TGTGCCAGCAGCTTCGATCCCAGGGAATCAGAGACCCAGTACTTC. Its protein is CASSFDPRESETQYF. V is TRBV7-2 and J is TRBJ2-5; D possibly corresponds to TRBD1 (5 bases). The germline CDR1 and CDR2 sequences are SGHTA and FQGNSA. Trimming took 3 bases from V and 4 from J, leaving 15 bases between them. The CDR3 consists of 15 residues. Full variable domain (missing parts from reference TRBV7-2 and TRBJ2-5): GAGVSQSPSNKVTEKGKDVELRCDPISGHTALYWYRQSLGQGLEFLIYFQGNSAPDKSGLPSDRFSAERTGGSVSTLTIQRTQQEDSAVYLCASSFDPRESETQYFGPGTRLLVL.

This clonotype turned up a few times. The rearrangement uses TRBV7-9 and TRBJ2-7, with 8 bases aligning to TRBD2. Looked up from germline, CDR1 is SEHNR and CDR2 is FQNEAQ (reference sequence). This CDR3 has 13 amino acids. The V and J ends lost 6 bases and 3 bases, in that order; junction bases with no gene match: 4. The CDR3 protein is CASRTSAHYEQYF. CDR3 nucleotide sequence: TGTGCCAGCAGGACTAGCGCCCACTACGAGCAGTACTTC.

This clonotype was found a few times. The chain employs TRBV4-2 and TRBJ2-7; 10 bases are shared with TRBD2. Germline V CDR1 and CDR2: LGHNA, YNFKEQ. The CDR3 has 18 amino acids. V trimming: 2 bases; J trimming: 4 bases; junction bases outside the gene matches: 14. Written as DNA, the CDR3 is TGTGCCAGCAGCCAATCAGCTTACACCAGCGGGGGGGCGTACGAGCAGTACTTC. Protein: CASSQSAYTSGGAYEQYF.

The chain is built from TRBV6-2 or TRBV6-3 and TRBJ2-3; D perhaps matches TRBD2 (5 bases). Trimming left V 7 bases short and J 5 bases short, with 22 bases between. Germline CDR1 and CDR2: MNHEY and SVGEGT. This CDR3 has 16 amino acids. This chain's CDR3 is CASTEDRTKQRDTQYF. CDR3 DNA sequence: TGTGCCAGCACGGAGGACCGCACTAAACAGAGAGATACGCAGTATTTT.

As to this clonotype: A much larger clone is a single base away; this may be a read error. The chain links TRBV11-1 to TRBJ2-7; TRBD1 agrees at 7 bases. This CDR3 spans 12 amino acids. The junction had 4 bases not matched to a gene; V was cut back by 5 bases and J by 6 bases. CDR1 and CDR2 (germline): SGHAT, FQDESV (reference sequence). The chain's CDR3 is CASSRQGFEQYF. The CDR3 nucleotides are TGTGCCAGCAGCCGACAGGGCTTCGAGCAGTACTTC.

J is TRBJ1-1 and V is TRBV5-6; D unclear. V was pared by 2 bases and J by 4 bases, with 9 bases between. The CDR3 sequence is 13 residues long. Germline CDR1 and CDR2: SGHDT and YYEEEE. CDR3 protein: CASSLADLTEAFF. The CDR3 region has the DNA TGTGCCAGCAGCTTAGCGGACCTCACTGAAGCTTTCTTT.

The chain carries TRBV4-1 and TRBJ2-3, with a weak D call TRBD1 (5 bases). The CDR3 loop spans 15 amino acids. V was pared by 1 base and J by 3 bases, with 11 bases between. CDR1 and CDR2 from the germline V gene are MGHRA and YSYEKL. The CDR3 here is CASSQVPAGTDTQYF. The DNA of the CDR3 is TGCGCCAGCAGCCAAGTCCCCGCAGGGACAGATACGCAGTATTTT.

This clonotype has a single count. The V call is TRBV11-2, the J call TRBJ2-2; TRBD2 matches 8 bases. CDR1 is SGHAT and CDR2 is FQNNGV in the germline V gene. Trimming at V came to 5 bases and at J to 7 bases, leaving 9 bases not matched to a gene. The CDR3 contains 15 residues. The CDR3 DNA follows: TGTGCCAGCAGCGCTTCCCGGGGGGGCAGCGGGGAGCTGTTTTTT. Residues: CASSASRGGSGELFF.

This chain links TRBV12-3 or TRBV12-4 with TRBJ2-3; TRBD2 agrees at 13 bases. The CDR3 is made up of 18 amino acids. The V and J ends lost 2 bases and 2 bases, in that order; junction bases with no gene match: 7. The CDR3 nucleotides read TGTGCCAGCAGTTTAAAATTAGGGACTAGCGGGAACACAGATACGCAGTATTTT. Protein: CASSLKLGTSGNTDTQYF.

The chain uses TRBV18 and TRBJ2-7, with 10 positions matching TRBD2. Trimming at V came to 3 bases and at J to 10 bases, leaving 6 bases not matched to a gene. Looked up from germline, CDR1 is KGHSH and CDR2 is LQKENI. The CDR3 is 13 residues long. CDR3 sequence (DNA): TGTGCCAGCTCACCGGGACTAGCGAGCCCCCAGTACTTC. Residues: CASSPGLASPQYF.

About this clonotype: The junction differs from germline at one of its ends, possibly a read error. This chain joins TRBV4-1 and TRBJ2-4; the D is unclear. The CDR3 loop spans 17 amino acids. The germline CDR1 and CDR2 sequences are MGHRA and YSYEKL. For the CDR3, the DNA is TGCGCCAACAGCCATTCACTGGAAGAAATAGCCAAAAACATTCAGTACTTC. It specifies CANSHSLEEIAKNIQYF.

This clonotype was detected once. The chain uses TRBV20-1 and TRBJ2-3, with D perhaps TRBD2 (6 bases). Trimming shortened V by 4 bases and J by 0 bases, and 17 bases separated the two germline ends. The CDR3 runs to 16 residues. Germline values: CDR1 DFQATT, CDR2 SNEGSKA (reference sequence). CDR3 sequence: CSAIMTRLLSTDTQYF. The CDR3 DNA follows: TGCAGTGCTATAATGACTAGACTTCTTAGCACAGATACGCAGTATTTT.

The chain employs TRBV6-1 and TRBJ1-4; D remains unclear. Germline CDR1 is MNHNS and CDR2 is SASEGT. The V end was cut by 4 bases, the J end by 7 bases, with 13 bases between. The CDR3 has 14 amino acids. The CDR3 nucleotides are TGTGCCAGCAGTGGAGGGATTGTGGGTGAAAAACTGTTTTTT. Its protein is CASSGGIVGEKLFF.

V usage is TRBV4-1 and J usage is TRBJ1-2; TRBD1 matches at 9 bases. V was pared by 4 bases and J by 3 bases, with 6 bases of the junction left unmatched. The length of the CDR3 is 15 residues. In germline, CDR1 is MGHRA, CDR2 YSYEKL. The CDR3 DNA is TGCGCCAGCAGCCCATTACAGGGGGCTGACTATGGCTACACCTTC. Its translation is CASSPLQGADYGYTF.

The chain couples TRBV6-6 to TRBJ2-2; no clear D. Germline V gives CDR1 MNHNY, CDR2 SVGAGI (reference sequence). V gave up 5 bases and J gave up 0 bases, with 7 bases separating them. The CDR3 loop spans 14 amino acids. The CDR3 protein is CASSRAPNTGELFF. CDR3 bases: TGTGCCAGCAGTCGGGCCCCGAACACCGGGGAGCTGTTTTTT.

This rearrangement joins TRBV4-1 to TRBJ2-1, with TRBD2 matching 8 bases. Per the germline V gene, CDR1 is MGHRA and CDR2 is YSYEKL. This CDR3 comprises 18 residues. The junction had 11 bases not matched to a gene; V was cut back by 0 bases and J by 4 bases. CDR3 region: CASSQDGFRGGYYNEQFF. The CDR3 nucleotides are TGCGCCAGCAGCCAAGATGGGTTTCGGGGGGGATATTACAATGAGCAGTTCTTC.

The chain employs TRBV12-3 or TRBV12-4 and TRBJ1-5; no clear D gene. The CDR3 has 14 amino acids. V gave up 3 bases and J gave up 6 bases, with 12 bases separating them. The CDR3 loop reads CASSLRLGSQPQHF. The DNA for the CDR3 is TGTGCCAGCAGTTTGAGGCTGGGTTCTCAGCCCCAGCATTTT.

This sequence joins TRBV5-5 and TRBJ1-4, with D maybe TRBD1 (6 bases). The V gene lost 4 bases and the J gene lost 8 bases, with 15 bases spanning the gap. Germline V CDR1 and CDR2: SGHKS, YYEKEE (reference sequence). This CDR3 is built from 14 residues. CDR3 protein: CASSHQGKNEKLFF. Written as DNA, the CDR3 is TGTGCCAGCAGCCATCAGGGGAAGAACGAAAAACTGTTTTTT.

In its sample, this clonotype was seen a few times. The rearrangement uses TRBV19 and TRBJ2-4, with TRBD1 matching 8 bases. The J call may be incorrect, as the DNA end agrees better with TRBJ2-7. Germline V gene lookup returns CDR1 LNHDA and CDR2 SQIVND (reference sequence). There are 15 residues in the CDR3. The CDR3 sequence is CASSIEDRETSEQYF. The CDR3 nucleotides read TGTGCCAGTAGTATAGAGGACAGGGAGACATCCGAGCAGTACTTC.

The genes are TRBV29-1 and TRBJ1-1, with D hard to call. Germline-derived CDR1 and CDR2 are SQVTM and ANQGSEA. V gave up 8 bases and J gave up 1 base, with 14 bases separating them. CDR3 length: 13 residues. The CDR3 reads CSSGKLTNTEAFF. In nucleotides, the CDR3 is TGCAGCAGTGGTAAACTAACGAACACTGAAGCTTTCTTT.

J is TRBJ2-1 and V is TRBV12-3 or TRBV12-4, with 8 bases identical to TRBD1. This CDR3 comprises 13 residues. After removal of 3 bases from V and 8 bases from J, the junction contained 3 bases not matched to a gene. The CDR3 here is CASSFSGGDEQFF. The CDR3 coding sequence is TGTGCCAGCAGTTTTTCAGGGGGCGATGAGCAGTTCTTC.

Only a few counts were recorded for this clonotype. The chain joins TRBV6-6 to TRBJ2-3; D unresolved. The CDR3 consists of 14 residues. The germline CDR1 and CDR2 sequences are MNHNY and SVGAGI (reference sequence). V was trimmed by 2 bases and J by 5 bases, leaving 11 bases between them. The CDR3 sequence: CASSYPGPGDTQYF. The CDR3 coding sequence is TGTGCCAGCAGTTACCCCGGGCCGGGAGATACGCAGTATTTT.

The gene calls are TRBV20-1 and TRBJ1-2; D uncertain. The CDR3 sequence is 17 residues long. V was shortened by 0 bases and J by 2 bases, with 19 bases between the two germline ends. CDR1 is DFQATT, CDR2 SNEGSKA, per germline (reference sequence). As DNA, the CDR3 is TGCAGTGCTAGAGATGAAATTGAGTCTCGGTGGAACTATGGCTACACCTTC. It encodes CSARDEIESRWNYGYTF.

A word on this clonotype: Germline and junction disagree at one end, which may indicate a read error. The genes are TRBV5-1 and TRBJ2-1; D remains unclear. In germline, CDR1 is SGHRS, CDR2 YFSETQ. CDR3 size: 14 residues. CDR3 amino acids: CASSLVDSYNEQFF. The CDR3 nucleotides are TGTGCCAGCTCGCTGGTCGACTCCTACAATGAGCAGTTCTTC.

This chain links TRBV24-1 with TRBJ2-1; perhaps D is TRBD1 or TRBD2 (6 bases each). Germline assignment: CDR1 KGHDR and CDR2 SFDVKD. V gave up 1 base and J gave up 0 bases, with 9 bases separating them. CDR3 length: 16 residues. The CDR3 loop reads CATSDLGGSSYNEQFF. The CDR3 bases are TGTGCCACCAGTGATTTAGGGGGGAGCTCCTACAATGAGCAGTTCTTC.

The table lists this clonotype with a count of one. This chain connects TRBV6-2 or TRBV6-3 to TRBJ2-3, with TRBD2 as a possible D gene (6 bases). In germline, CDR1 is MNHEY, CDR2 SVGEGT. This CDR3 has 15 residues. V lost 5 bases to trimming and J lost 6 bases, with 18 bases between them. The CDR3 DNA sequence: TGTGCCAGCAGTCAAGGGACTGCTCTGTGGGATACGCAGTATTTT. It specifies CASSQGTALWDTQYF.